These 30 T cell receptor beta chains originate from one sample sequenced in a study of blood T cell repertoires in COVID-19. The repertoire was sequenced with immunoSEQ multiplex PCR; TCRdb's copy has only in-frame clones and lacks some. Among about 65,000 clones listed, around four fifths were seen once. Sequencing was carried out using peripheral blood. The receptors were gathered from a human donor in a cohort sampled during active COVID-19.

The rearrangement links TRBV19 to TRBJ1-2, with a weak D call TRBD1 (5 bases). The germline V and J ends were trimmed by 8 bases and 6 bases, with 19 bases remaining between them. CDR3 length equals 14 residues. Germline V gene sequence: CDR1 LNHDA, CDR2 SQIVND (reference sequence). The CDR3 DNA reads TGTGCCAGTGAGTTAAGGGGCCCTCGAGATGGCTACACCTTC. Translation: CASELRGPRDGYTF.

This clone was seen only a few times. The V and J genes are TRBV7-9 and TRBJ2-7; D is ambiguous. This CDR3 has 12 amino acids. V lost 3 bases and J 4 bases, leaving 7 bases between the germline ends. Germline V gene data show CDR1 as SEHNR and CDR2 as FQNEAQ (reference sequence). The CDR3 nucleotides read TGTGCCAGCAGCTTCTTCGGTTACGAGCAGTACTTC. Encoded protein: CASSFFGYEQYF.

The CDR3 DNA is TGCGCCAGCAGCCAGGGGGCGATTGCTGAAGCTTTCTTT. Residues: CASSQGAIAEAFF. The V and J genes are TRBV4-3 and TRBJ1-1; D perhaps matches TRBD1 (6 bases). V shed 3 bases and J shed 6 bases, with 11 bases lying between them. The germline CDR1 and CDR2 sequences are LGHNA and YSLEER. CDR3 length equals 13 residues.

This rearrangement joins TRBV12-3 or TRBV12-4 to TRBJ1-2, with D unresolved. This CDR3 has 13 residues. Trimming took off 5 bases at V and 5 bases at J, with 12 bases between the two ends. The CDR3 DNA is TGTGCCAGCAGTATTATGTCGGGGTATGGCTACACCTTC. Translating gives CASSIMSGYGYTF.

The V gene is TRBV5-4, the J gene TRBJ2-7, with TRBD2 matching 9 bases. V lost 4 bases and J lost 3; bases outside the gene matches: 8. The length of the CDR3 is 15 residues. Germline loops: CDR1 SGHNT, CDR2 YYREEE (reference sequence). CDR3 coding DNA: TGTGCCAGCAGCGATGCTAGCGGGGTCAGCTACGAGCAGTACTTC. It yields the protein CASSDASGVSYEQYF. Together with reference TRBV5-4 and TRBJ2-7, the CDR3 gives the full variable domain: ETGVTQSPTHLIKTRGQQVTLRCSSQSGHNTVSWYQQALGQGPQFIFQYYREEENGRGNFPPRFSGLQFPNYSSELNVNALELDDSALYLCASSDASGVSYEQYFGPGTRLTVT.

V usage is TRBV20-1 and J usage is TRBJ1-2; D unresolved. The CDR3 spans 12 residues. Germline V gene sequence: CDR1 DFQATT, CDR2 SNEGSKA (reference sequence). Between the trimmed V and J ends, which lost 3 bases and 8 bases, there was a span of 13 bases. The CDR3: CSASSAGEGYTF. Written as DNA, the CDR3 is TGCAGTGCTAGTAGCGCGGGAGAAGGCTACACCTTC.

This sequence joins TRBV7-2 and TRBJ2-2, with TRBD1 identical over 7 bases. CDR3 length equals 14 residues. The V gene's germline CDR1 is SGHTA and CDR2 FQGNSA. V shed 3 bases, J shed 7 bases, and the junction held 5 bases outside the gene matches. In DNA form, the CDR3 reads TGTGCCAGCAGCTTTTACAGGGGTGTCGGGGAGCTGTTTTTT. Its translation: CASSFYRGVGELFF.

In this sample, this clone turned up a few times. V usage is TRBV4-1 and J usage is TRBJ2-7; TRBD2 might be the D (7 bases). Trimming stripped 0 bases from V and 3 bases from J, with 15 bases between. CDR1 and CDR2 (germline): MGHRA, YSYEKL. The CDR3 runs to 16 residues. CDR3 amino acids: CASSQEERGAYYEQYF. DNA for the CDR3: TGCGCCAGCAGCCAAGAGGAACGGGGGGCCTACTACGAGCAGTACTTC.

The V call is TRBV5-6, the J call TRBJ1-4; 8 bases align to TRBD1. The CDR3 sequence is 13 residues long. CDR1 and CDR2 (germline): SGHDT, YYEEEE. After removal of 5 bases from V and 7 bases from J, the junction contained 4 bases not matched to a gene. The CDR3 sequence: CASRQGAVEKLFF. DNA of the CDR3: TGTGCCAGCAGGCAGGGGGCAGTTGAAAAACTGTTTTTT. The complete variable domain, with remaining parts taken from reference TRBV5-6 and TRBJ1-4, reads DAGVTQSPTHLIKTRGQQVTLRCSPKSGHDTVSWYQQALGQGPQFIFQYYEEEERQRGNFPDRFSGHQFPNYSSELNVNALLLGDSALYLCASRQGAVEKLFFGSGTQLSVL.

V and J are TRBV19 and TRBJ1-5; 7 positions match TRBD1. The CDR3 totals 13 residues. CDR1 and CDR2 from the germline V gene are LNHDA and SQIVND (reference sequence). V dropped 5 bases and J dropped 6; count of bases not matched to a gene: 4. CDR3 DNA sequence: TGTGCCAGTAGTCAACAGGGGTCTCAGCCCCAGCATTTT. Translation gives CASSQQGSQPQHF.

This chain uses TRBV6-5 with TRBJ1-1, with D tentatively TRBD1 (6 bases). CDR3 length: 16 residues. Germline-derived CDR1 and CDR2 are MNHEY and SVGAGI. V was cut by 2 bases and J by 1 base, with 14 bases left in between. The CDR3 region is CASSYADRGTNTEAFF. Written as DNA, the CDR3 is TGTGCCAGCAGTTACGCGGACAGAGGCACGAACACTGAAGCTTTCTTT.

This chain uses TRBV19 with TRBJ2-7; 8 bases fit TRBD1. CDR1 LNHDA and CDR2 SQIVND come from the germline V gene (reference sequence). V trimming: 5 bases; J trimming: 0 bases; junction bases outside the gene matches: 12. CDR3 length: 17 residues. The CDR3 coding sequence is TGTGCCAGTAGTCCCCTCGGACAGGGCCGGAGCTCCTACGAGCAGTACTTC. Translating gives CASSPLGQGRSSYEQYF.

The V gene is TRBV13, the J gene TRBJ1-1, with 7 bases aligning to TRBD1. Looked up from germline, CDR1 is PRHDT and CDR2 is FYEKMQ (reference sequence). J gave up 6 bases and V 3 bases, and 7 bases lay outside the gene matches. There are 14 residues in the CDR3. The CDR3 loop reads CASSLEGASAEAFF. In nucleotides, the CDR3 is TGTGCCAGCAGCTTGGAGGGGGCGAGCGCTGAAGCTTTCTTT.

The chain uses TRBV5-1 and TRBJ2-2; 8 nucleotides align to TRBD1. CDR1 is SGHRS and CDR2 is YFSETQ in the germline V gene. The CDR3 has 16 amino acids. Germline trimming cut 4 bases from V and 0 bases from J; bases unmatched to any gene: 5. Here the CDR3 reads CASSLRTGTNTGELFF. Written as DNA, the CDR3 is TGCGCCAGCAGCCTTAGGACAGGGACGAACACCGGGGAGCTGTTTTTT.

The chain is built from TRBV7-6 and TRBJ2-2; 9 nucleotides match TRBD1. The CDR3 extends over 15 amino acids. J gave up 4 bases and V 4 bases, and 4 bases lay outside the gene matches. CDR1 SGHVS and CDR2 FNYEAQ come from the germline V gene. CDR3 loop: CASSYRDRATGELFF. CDR3 DNA: TGTGCCAGCAGCTACCGGGACAGGGCCACCGGGGAGCTGTTTTTT.

This chain uses TRBV2 with TRBJ1-4; D is possibly TRBD1 (5 bases). This CDR3 has 11 residues. With 5 bases removed from V and 15 bases from J, the gap between germline ends came to 13 bases. Germline V gene sequence: CDR1 SNHLY, CDR2 FYNNEI. This chain's CDR3 is CASSSSGIVFF. In nucleotides, the CDR3 is TGTGCCAGCAGTTCCTCAGGGATCGTGTTTTTT. The variable domain in full, with the rest retrieved from reference TRBV2 and TRBJ1-4, is EPEVTQTPSHQVTQMGQEVILRCVPISNHLYFYWYRQILGQKVEFLVSFYNNEISEKSEIFDDQFSVERPDGSNFTLKIRSTKLEDSAMYFCASSSSGIVFFGSGTQLSVL.

This chain connects TRBV28 to TRBJ2-7; a weak D match, TRBD2 (6 bases). The CDR3 runs 13 residues. CDR1 MDHEN and CDR2 SYDVKM come from the germline V gene. V lost 2 bases and J 6 bases, leaving 11 bases between the germline ends. The CDR3 here is CASSLDWGGEQYF. Written as DNA, the CDR3 is TGTGCCAGCAGTTTAGACTGGGGAGGCGAGCAGTACTTC.

This chain connects TRBV19 to TRBJ2-3; D possibly corresponds to TRBD2 (6 bases). CDR1 and CDR2 (germline): LNHDA, SQIVND (reference sequence). This CDR3 is 16 amino acids long. V lost 4 bases and J 1 base, leaving 15 bases between the germline ends. This CDR3 is CASSTGGLSRTDTQYF. The CDR3, as DNA: TGTGCCAGTAGTACCGGAGGGCTATCGCGCACAGATACGCAGTATTTT.

The sample holds a few counts of this clone. This specimen includes other DNA sequences encoding the same CDR3. The chain employs TRBV5-1 and TRBJ2-2, with TRBD2 matching 15 bases. Germline trimming cut 3 bases from V and 0 bases from J; bases unmatched to any gene: 3. CDR1 and CDR2 from the germline V gene are SGHRS and YFSETQ. The CDR3 contains 18 residues. CDR3 loop: CASSYGLAGGTNTGELFF. The CDR3, as DNA: TGCGCCAGCAGCTATGGACTAGCGGGGGGGACGAACACCGGGGAGCTGTTTTTT. The whole variable domain, remainder taken from reference TRBV5-1 and TRBJ2-2, is KAGVTQTPRYLIKTRGQQVTLSCSPISGHRSVSWYQQTPGQGLQFLFEYFSETQRNKGNFPGRFSGRQFSNSRSEMNVSTLELGDSALYLCASSYGLAGGTNTGELFFGEGSRLTVL.

The J gene is TRBJ2-5, the V gene TRBV5-1; 7 bases map to TRBD1. CDR3 length equals 18 residues. Per the germline V gene, CDR1 is SGHRS and CDR2 is YFSETQ. V dropped 3 bases and J dropped 4; count of bases not matched to a gene: 18. CDR3 amino acids: CASSSPTGREALRETQYF. The CDR3 bases are TGCGCCAGCAGCTCCCCGACAGGGAGAGAAGCTCTGAGAGAGACCCAGTACTTC.

This clone was found many times. V and J are TRBV4-1 and TRBJ1-6; TRBD1 agrees at 10 bases. Germline V gene sequence: CDR1 MGHRA, CDR2 YSYEKL. The CDR3 loop spans 16 amino acids. After removal of 0 bases from V and 11 bases from J, the junction contained 7 bases not matched to a gene. CDR3 protein: CASSQDWGTGAPPLHF. DNA for the CDR3: TGCGCCAGCAGCCAAGATTGGGGGACAGGGGCTCCACCCCTCCACTTT.

The chain combines TRBV9 with TRBJ1-4; 7 nucleotides agree with TRBD1. The trim removed 3 bases at V and 0 bases at J, leaving 11 bases unmatched. The germline CDR1 and CDR2 sequences are SGDLS and YYNGEE. This CDR3 region has 18 residues. This CDR3 is CASSGGDSATSTNEKLFF. CDR3 in DNA: TGTGCCAGCAGCGGCGGGGACAGCGCTACGTCAACTAATGAAAAACTGTTTTTT.

The rearrangement joins TRBV18 to TRBJ1-6; the D is unclear. The germline V and J ends were trimmed by 4 bases and 3 bases, with 10 bases remaining between them. The CDR3 totals 15 residues. Looked up from germline, CDR1 is KGHSH and CDR2 is LQKENI. CDR3 DNA: TGTGCCAGCTCACGGGCCGGGGACTATAATTCACCCCTCCACTTT. It encodes CASSRAGDYNSPLHF.

The chain couples TRBV4-1 to TRBJ2-3; 9 bases align to TRBD2. The CDR3 covers 17 residues. Germline trimming cut 0 bases from V and 4 bases from J; bases unmatched to any gene: 8. Germline values: CDR1 MGHRA, CDR2 YSYEKL. DNA for the CDR3: TGCGCCAGCAGCCAAGATGGGGCGGGGGGGCCGGCAGATACGCAGTATTTT. It is translated as CASSQDGAGGPADTQYF.

In this sample, this clone turned up a few times. This rearrangement joins TRBV7-9 to TRBJ1-2; the D gene is possibly TRBD1 (5 bases). Germline values: CDR1 SEHNR, CDR2 FQNEAQ (reference sequence). There are 13 residues in the CDR3. V lost 5 bases and J 7 bases, leaving 14 bases between the germline ends. CDR3 loop: CASSPGQGFGYTF. DNA of the CDR3: TGTGCCAGCAGCCCCGGGCAGGGCTTTGGCTACACCTTC.

The J gene is TRBJ1-2, the V gene TRBV7-3, with no clear D. Trimming shortened V by 5 bases and J by 1 base, and 8 bases separated the two germline ends. Germline V gene data show CDR1 as SGHTA and CDR2 as FQGTGA. There are 13 residues in the CDR3. CDR3 residues: CASSPGSNYGYTF. The CDR3 DNA reads TGTGCCAGCAGCCCCGGGAGTAACTATGGCTACACCTTC. Complete variable domain (other parts from reference TRBV7-3 and TRBJ1-2): GAGVSQTPSNKVTEKGKYVELRCDPISGHTALYWYRQSLGQGPEFLIYFQGTGAADDSGLPNDRFFAVRPEGSVSTLKIQRTERGDSAVYLCASSPGSNYGYTFGSGTRLTVV.

Concerning this clone itself: The same CDR3 arises from other DNA sequences in this sample as well. CDR3 coding DNA: TGTGCCTGGAGTTTGACCGGGACAAACTATGGCTACACCTTC. This codes for CAWSLTGTNYGYTF. This chain connects TRBV30 to TRBJ1-2; possibly TRBD1 for D (6 bases). V was shortened by 2 bases and J by 2 bases, with 12 bases between the two germline ends. CDR1 is GTSNPN and CDR2 is SVGIG in the germline V gene (reference sequence). The CDR3 sequence is 14 residues long.

The V call is TRBV2, the J call TRBJ2-5; 7 nucleotides match TRBD2. CDR1 and CDR2 from the germline V gene are SNHLY and FYNNEI. Trimming took 5 bases from V and 1 from J; bases not matched to a gene: 4. CDR3 size: 14 residues. CDR3 coding DNA: TGTGCCAGCAGTCCCAGCGGGGCCCAAGAGACCCAGTACTTC. Protein: CASSPSGAQETQYF.

This clone was counted a single time. V and J are TRBV11-1 and TRBJ2-5; 7 positions agree with TRBD2. CDR1 is SGHAT and CDR2 is FQDESV in the germline V gene (reference sequence). The CDR3 runs to 15 residues. V lost 8 bases and J lost 2; bases outside the gene matches: 11. The CDR3 here is CASQKSGVPQETQYF. The DNA for the CDR3 is TGTGCCAGCCAAAAAAGCGGGGTACCTCAAGAGACCCAGTACTTC.

This chain connects TRBV4-1 to TRBJ2-3, with D possibly TRBD2 on 7 matching bases. CDR1 is MGHRA, CDR2 YSYEKL, per germline. CDR3 length equals 17 residues. V was pared by 3 bases and J by 4 bases, with 20 bases between. CDR3 residues: CASSHLEGGGAADTQYF. CDR3 in DNA: TGCGCCAGCAGCCACCTAGAAGGAGGGGGGGCGGCAGATACGCAGTATTTT.